This T cell receptor beta chain was observed in a study of OX40 agonist ivuxolimab in advanced cancers. Across the whole study: Prior anti-PD-1, anti-PD-L1 or anti-CTLA-4 therapy was allowed; about 39% had some. Partial responses were achieved by three patients: one hepatocellular carcinoma, two cutaneous melanoma.

Repertoires were generated with immunoSEQ multiplex PCR, while TCRdb's copy carries only in-frame clones and drops some. The sample yields more than 60,000 clones, around 80% seen once. A word on this clone: Its antigen is not identified.

Points from the study as a whole: Part of the nonresponder group also had normalized T-cell clonal expansion that was low.

Samples of blood were obtained at baseline, on cycle 4 day 1, and on cycle 7 day 1. This CDR3 comprises 15 residues. From germline, CDR1 is SGHVS and CDR2 FQNEAQ. The V end lost 5 bases, the J end lost 2 bases, and 15 bases lay between the germline ends. This clonotype originated in an adult with an advanced solid tumor such as melanoma, head and neck, liver or kidney cancer. The rearrangement uses TRBV7-8 and TRBJ1-2; a weak D match, TRBD1 (6 bases). This material consisted of CD4+ or CD8+ T cells sorted from blood, taken in a trial of the OX40 agonist ivuxolimab. This chain's CDR3 is CASSRTGMENYGYTF. Here the CDR3 DNA reads TGTGCCAGCAGCCGCACAGGGATGGAGAACTATGGCTACACCTTC.